Listed here are 13 T cell receptor beta chains from one sample, sequenced in a study of CD4 T cells in relation to SARS-CoV-2 and coronaviruses. The method was immunoSEQ multiplex PCR; TCRdb's version includes in-frame clones alone and lacks a portion of them. This table has approximately 50,000 clones, around 92% appearing once. The sequencing input was naive CD4+ T cells from PBMCs. Subset described: naive CD4+ T cells isolated by negative enrichment. Receptor source: an adult with COVID-19.

The CDR3 bases are TGCAGCGGGGGTGGACAGGGGCTGAAGCAGTACTTC. Translated: CSGGGQGLKQYF. The chain recombines TRBV29-1 with TRBJ2-7; 9 nucleotides agree with TRBD1. Germline CDR1 reads SQVTM; CDR2 reads ANQGSEA. V lost 7 bases to trimming and J lost 8 bases; unmatched junction nucleotides: 9. This CDR3 has 12 amino acids.

The V gene is TRBV11-1, the J gene TRBJ2-1, with 9 bases fitting TRBD2. CDR1 and CDR2 (germline): SGHAT, FQDESV (reference sequence). The CDR3 is 16 amino acids. J gave up 3 bases and V 6 bases, and 9 bases lay outside the gene matches. The CDR3 loop reads CASRSSGSRGYNEQFF. CDR3 nucleotide sequence: TGTGCCAGCAGGAGTAGCGGGAGTAGGGGCTACAATGAGCAGTTCTTC.

This chain connects TRBV28 to TRBJ2-7; TRBD2 agrees at 8 bases. Germline CDR1 reads MDHEN; CDR2 reads SYDVKM. CDR3 size: 14 residues. J gave up 7 bases and V 7 bases, and 12 bases lay outside the gene matches. The chain's CDR3 is CASTRPAGVEEQYF. DNA for the CDR3: TGTGCCAGCACTCGGCCAGCGGGAGTGGAAGAGCAGTACTTC.

There are a few counts of this clone. The gene calls are TRBV19 and TRBJ1-1; the D is unclear. Trimming shortened V by 10 bases and J by 5 bases, and 14 bases separated the two germline ends. Per germline, CDR1 LNHDA and CDR2 SQIVND (reference sequence). The CDR3 runs to 12 residues. The CDR3 spells CATENRDTEAFF. The CDR3 nucleotides are TGTGCCACCGAAAATAGGGATACTGAAGCTTTCTTT.

The chain uses TRBV3-1 (or the pseudogene TRBV3-2) and TRBJ1-1, with D unresolved. Trimming left V 3 bases short and J 4 bases short, with 9 bases between. Germline V gene lookup returns CDR1 LGHDT and CDR2 YNNKEL (reference sequence). The CDR3 covers 13 residues. This CDR3 is CASSQGKGTEAFF. The CDR3, as DNA: TGTGCCAGCAGCCAGGGGAAGGGCACTGAAGCTTTCTTT.

On this clone itself: A read error may produce the germline difference seen at one junction end. The chain employs TRBV7-7 and TRBJ2-3; TRBD1 aligns across 7 bases. Per the germline V gene, CDR1 is SSHAT and CDR2 is FNYEAQ (reference sequence). The CDR3 runs to 16 residues. CDR3 loop: CASSLTIGGGTDTQYF. The CDR3 region has the DNA TGTGCTAGCAGCTTGACCATAGGGGGCGGCACAGATACGCAGTATTTT.

The V call is TRBV7-9, the J call TRBJ1-2; D call uncertain. Germline V CDR1 and CDR2: SEHNR, FQNEAQ (reference sequence). This CDR3 region has 10 residues. V shed 7 bases and J shed 6 bases, with 6 bases lying between them. CDR3 DNA: TGTGCCAGCACCCGTGATGGCTACACCTTC. Protein: CASTRDGYTF. The full variable domain, in which reference TRBV7-9 and TRBJ1-2 provide the parts outside the CDR3, is DTGVSQNPRHKITKRGQNVTFRCDPISEHNRLYWYRQTLGQGPEFLTYFQNEAQLEKSRLLSDRFSAERPKGSFSTLEIQRTEQGDSAMYLCASTRDGYTFGSGTRLTVV.

V gene TRBV6-5 combines with J gene TRBJ2-7; D is perhaps TRBD2 (5 bases). The ends were cut back, 4 bases at V and 2 bases at J, with 18 bases in the middle. The CDR3 length is 16 residues. Per the germline V gene, CDR1 is MNHEY and CDR2 is SVGAGI. This chain's CDR3 is CASSSRTSGTPYEQYF. CDR3 sequence (DNA): TGTGCCAGCAGTTCCCGGACGAGCGGCACTCCCTACGAGCAGTACTTC.

The chain couples TRBV28 to TRBJ2-3; 9 nucleotides agree with TRBD2. Germline CDR1 MDHEN, CDR2 SYDVKM. This CDR3 comprises 18 residues. The trim removed 6 bases at V and 0 bases at J, leaving 13 bases unmatched. This CDR3 is CASSRVPGLADSTDTQYF. The CDR3 nucleotides read TGTGCCAGCAGCAGAGTACCGGGACTAGCAGATAGCACAGATACGCAGTATTTT.

The chain joins TRBV24-1 to TRBJ2-3, with D maybe TRBD1 (5 bases). Germline values: CDR1 KGHDR, CDR2 SFDVKD. This CDR3 contains 15 residues. V dropped 2 bases and J dropped 2 bases, with 10 bases sitting between them. The DNA for the CDR3 is TGTGCCACCAGTGATTCTAACAGGATCACAGATACGCAGTATTTT. It yields the protein CATSDSNRITDTQYF.

The chain combines TRBV6-5 with TRBJ2-7, with 7 bases lining up with TRBD1. Germline CDR1 reads MNHEY; CDR2 reads SVGAGI. V shed 4 bases, J shed 2 bases, and the junction held 8 bases outside the gene matches. This CDR3 has 15 residues. The DNA of the CDR3 is TGTGCCAGCAGTTCCCATCCGGACAGGCCCTACGAGCAGTACTTC. It codes for CASSSHPDRPYEQYF.

The rearrangement links TRBV27 to TRBJ2-3; D gene uncertain. The ends were cut back, 8 bases at V and 2 bases at J, with 14 bases in the middle. The CDR3 runs 14 residues. Germline CDR1 reads MNHEY; CDR2 reads SMNVEV (reference sequence). CDR3 protein: CASGPGLITDTQYF. The CDR3 bases are TGTGCCAGCGGTCCGGGTCTTATCACAGATACGCAGTATTTT.

The chain uses TRBV5-5 and TRBJ2-7; possible D gene TRBD1, 5 bases. CDR3 length equals 14 residues. CDR1 and CDR2 (germline): SGHKS, YYEKEE (reference sequence). The V end lost 7 bases, the J end lost 5 bases, and 19 bases lay between the germline ends. The chain's CDR3 is CASGQWRRKNEQYF. The CDR3 DNA follows: TGTGCCAGCGGACAATGGCGTCGTAAAAACGAGCAGTACTTC.